These 17 T cell receptor beta chains were all obtained from the same sample, sequenced in a study of T cells in tuberculosis. The repertoire was sequenced with immunoSEQ multiplex PCR; TCRdb's copy has only in-frame clones and lacks some. The data contain 30,000 to 40,000 clones, 95% to 97% of them singletons. The material sequenced was PBMCs. The receptors stem from a donor aged 10-29 years with latent tuberculosis or without tuberculosis infection.

V usage is TRBV20-1 and J usage is TRBJ2-5; weak D call: TRBD2 (5 bases). The ends were cut back, 5 bases at V and 5 bases at J, with 9 bases in the middle. Germline CDR1 reads DFQATT; CDR2 reads SNEGSKA (reference sequence). The CDR3 has 11 residues. This CDR3 reads CSAVTRETQYF. The CDR3 DNA reads as TGCAGTGCTGTAACTAGGGAGACCCAGTACTTC.

This chain uses TRBV7-9 with TRBJ2-1, with D perhaps matching TRBD1 (6 bases). Trimming shortened V by 4 bases and J by 3 bases, and 7 bases separated the two germline ends. CDR1 is SEHNR and CDR2 is FQNEAQ in the germline V gene (reference sequence). The CDR3 runs to 13 residues. The CDR3 DNA follows: TGTGCCAGCAGCTCACAGGGCTACAATGAGCAGTTCTTC. Protein product: CASSSQGYNEQFF.

This chain uses TRBV18 with TRBJ1-1; TRBD1 aligns across 8 bases. V lost 6 bases, J lost 7 bases, and 10 bases stayed unmatched. Germline loops: CDR1 KGHSH, CDR2 LQKENI. The CDR3 length is 14 residues. CDR3 residues: CASSLGQGWVEAFF. CDR3 in DNA: TGTGCCAGCTCCCTCGGACAGGGTTGGGTTGAAGCTTTCTTT.

CDR3 protein: CASSQVTGVRQYF. The CDR3 DNA reads as TGTGCCAGCAGCCAAGTCACAGGGGTGCGTCAGTACTTC. This chain joins TRBV14 and TRBJ2-4, with TRBD1 matching 7 bases. The germline V gene has CDR1 SGHDN and CDR2 FVKESK. Trimming cost V 1 base and J 12 bases; bases outside gene matches: 6. The CDR3 consists of 13 residues.

This chain uses TRBV4-1 with TRBJ1-5; D not certain. CDR3 length: 15 residues. CDR1 and CDR2 from the germline V gene are MGHRA and YSYEKL. Trimming removed 1 base from V and 7 bases from J, with 14 bases in between. The CDR3 reads CASSQGDGAGQPQHF. The CDR3 DNA reads as TGCGCCAGCAGCCAAGGTGACGGAGCGGGGCAGCCCCAGCATTTT.

The chain has TRBV28 and TRBJ2-1; D may be TRBD2 (6 bases). The CDR3 is 15 amino acids. Trimming shortened V by 5 bases and J by 5 bases, and 16 bases separated the two germline ends. Germline CDR1 reads MDHEN; CDR2 reads SYDVKM. This CDR3 reads CASSVGGDLNNEQFF. Here the CDR3 DNA reads TGTGCCAGCAGTGTGGGCGGGGACTTAAACAATGAGCAGTTCTTC.

This chain connects TRBV7-6 to TRBJ2-1; TRBD2 is a possible D gene (6 bases). Trimming pared 5 bases from V and 5 bases from J, leaving 13 bases between. The germline gives CDR1 SGHVS, CDR2 FNYEAQ. The CDR3 totals 14 residues. This chain's CDR3 is CASSLRGGDNEQFF. The CDR3 nucleotides are TGTGCCAGCAGCCTACGGGGAGGTGACAATGAGCAGTTCTTC.

V is TRBV28 and J is TRBJ1-3; D call uncertain. The germline V gene encodes CDR1 MDHEN and CDR2 SYDVKM. The CDR3 loop spans 14 amino acids. V gave up 1 base and J gave up 6 bases, with 10 bases separating them. CDR3 nucleotide sequence: TGTGCCAGCAGTTTATACCGCAGTCTAAACACCATATATTTT. Protein product: CASSLYRSLNTIYF.

The chain uses TRBV23-1 and TRBJ1-4; perhaps TRBD1 as D (6 bases). TRBV23-1 has ORF status, its function being uncertain. The CDR3 covers 16 residues. V dropped 3 bases and J dropped 8 bases, with 19 bases sitting between them. The CDR3 nucleotides are TGCGCCAGCAGTCAGCGTGACAGGCCTGCTGGGGAAAAACTGTTTTTT. Translation: CASSQRDRPAGEKLFF.

CDR3: CASSLLGVGTDTQYF. CDR3 in DNA: TGTGCCAGCAGTTTATTGGGAGTGGGCACAGATACGCAGTATTTT. This sequence joins TRBV28 and TRBJ2-3; maybe TRBD2 (5 bases). V was shortened by 1 base and J by 1 base, with 9 bases between the two germline ends. CDR3 length: 15 residues. CDR1 is MDHEN and CDR2 is SYDVKM in the germline V gene.

The V and J genes are TRBV7-9 and TRBJ2-3, with 9 bases matching TRBD2. The V and J ends lost 1 base and 0 bases, in that order; junction bases with no gene match: 2. The CDR3 sequence is 16 residues long. Germline V gene lookup returns CDR1 SEHNR and CDR2 FQNEAQ (reference sequence). The CDR3 nucleotides are TGTGCCAGCAGCTTAGACACTAGCGGGAGCACAGATACGCAGTATTTT. Translating gives CASSLDTSGSTDTQYF.

The chain's CDR3 is CAISVPGGAEETQYF. CDR3 DNA sequence: TGTGCCATCAGTGTCCCCGGGGGGGCCGAAGAGACCCAGTACTTC. This chain connects TRBV10-3 to TRBJ2-5; the match to TRBD2 covers 8 bases. Germline V gives CDR1 ENHRY, CDR2 SYGVKD. This CDR3 has 15 residues. The V gene end was trimmed by 4 bases and the J gene end by 3 bases; junction bases not matched to a gene: 7.

J is TRBJ2-7 and V is TRBV9, with 11 nucleotides matching TRBD2. CDR3 length: 14 residues. Germline V gives CDR1 SGDLS, CDR2 YYNGEE. The V and J ends lost 3 bases and 7 bases, in that order; junction bases with no gene match: 6. CDR3 coding DNA: TGTGCCAGCAGCGCTAGCGGGGGGCCGAGGGAGCAGTACTTC. Its translation is CASSASGGPREQYF.

The V gene is TRBV7-3, the J gene TRBJ2-6; 12 bases agree with TRBD1. Germline CDR1 and CDR2: SGHTA and FQGTGA. This CDR3 is built from 22 residues. The junction had 21 bases not matched to a gene; V was cut back by 5 bases and J by 4 bases. This chain's CDR3 is CASSQNLRPGQGASSGANVLTF. The CDR3 DNA is TGTGCCAGCAGCCAGAATTTAAGACCGGGACAGGGGGCGTCGTCAGGGGCCAACGTCCTGACTTTC.

This chain connects TRBV5-1 to TRBJ2-2, with D maybe TRBD1 (6 bases). The length of the CDR3 is 13 residues. The germline CDR1 and CDR2 sequences are SGHRS and YFSETQ. With 2 bases removed from V and 6 bases from J, the gap between germline ends came to 8 bases. The CDR3 bases are TGCGCCAGCAGCTTTTCAGGGGCCGGGGAGCTGTTTTTT. This translates into CASSFSGAGELFF.

J is TRBJ2-3 and V is TRBV2; possible D gene TRBD2, 6 bases. Trimming pared 3 bases from V and 6 bases from J, leaving 10 bases between. The CDR3 length is 13 residues. Per germline, CDR1 SNHLY and CDR2 FYNNEI. DNA for the CDR3: TGTGCCAGCAGTGAGGGACTGCCCGATACGCAGTATTTT. This codes for CASSEGLPDTQYF.

The rearrangement uses TRBV6-6 and TRBJ1-3, with D unclear. The CDR3 sequence is 11 residues long. CDR1 and CDR2 from the germline V gene are MNHNY and SVGAGI (reference sequence). The V gene lost 7 bases and the J gene lost 3 bases, with 4 bases spanning the gap. DNA of the CDR3: TGTGCCAGCACCATTGGAAACACCATATATTTT. Protein sequence: CASTIGNTIYF.